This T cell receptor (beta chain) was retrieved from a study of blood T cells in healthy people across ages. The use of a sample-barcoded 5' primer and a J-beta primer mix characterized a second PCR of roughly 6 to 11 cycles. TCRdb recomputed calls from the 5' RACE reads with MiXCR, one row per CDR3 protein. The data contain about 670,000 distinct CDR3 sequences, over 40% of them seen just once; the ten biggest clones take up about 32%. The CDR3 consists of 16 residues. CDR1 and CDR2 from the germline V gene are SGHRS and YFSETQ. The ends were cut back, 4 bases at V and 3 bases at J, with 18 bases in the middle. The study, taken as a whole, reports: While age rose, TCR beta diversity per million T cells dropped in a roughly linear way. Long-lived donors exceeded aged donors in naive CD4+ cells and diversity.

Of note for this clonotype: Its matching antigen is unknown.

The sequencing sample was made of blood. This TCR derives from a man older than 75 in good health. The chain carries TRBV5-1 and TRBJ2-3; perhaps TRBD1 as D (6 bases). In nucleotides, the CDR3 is TGCGCCAGCAGCCCCAGGGGACAACGAGGGACAGATACGCAGTATTTT. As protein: CASSPRGQRGTDTQYF.